The present entry profiles one TCR beta chain with its context. The assay was immunoSEQ multiplex PCR, and TCRdb's table has in-frame clones only and misses some. The data contain fewer than 100,000 clones, around 94% of them singletons. The data are from a study of cytomegalovirus exposure and HLA in healthy donors. For the study at large: In a later analysis, the roughly 120 validation repertoires were reported to have used the same platform as the 666 first-cohort repertoires.

The donors were part of the approximately 130-subject validation cohort, which stood apart from the approximately 670-subject first cohort. V was pared by 2 bases and J by 8 bases, with 9 bases between. Germline V gives CDR1 MNHNS, CDR2 SASEGT. The CDR3 loop spans 13 amino acids. This sequence joins TRBV6-1 and TRBJ1-4; D remains ambiguous. The clonotype originates from a woman aged 18-35 years in good health and CMV-seronegative. Sequencing input: PBMCs. The CDR3 region is CASSELEGEKLFF. As DNA, the CDR3 is TGTGCCAGCAGTGAATTGGAGGGAGAAAAACTGTTTTTT.